The 11 T cell receptor beta chains below were found in one sample sequenced in a study of blood T cells in healthy people across ages. Together with a sample-barcoded 5' primer, a J-beta primer mix was included in a second PCR lasting about 7 to 12 cycles. TCRdb passed the 5' RACE reads through MiXCR, listing each CDR3 protein once. The sample yields about 1.5 million distinct CDR3 sequences, 42% seen once. Sequenced sample: blood. These receptors were collected from a woman aged 18-29 years in good health.

This clonotype has a handful of counts. The chain has TRBV20-1 and TRBJ1-1; no definite D call. Germline CDR1 is DFQATT and CDR2 is SNEGSKA (reference sequence). Trimming stripped 0 bases from V and 4 bases from J, with 9 bases between. The CDR3 is made up of 13 amino acids. The CDR3 region is CSARDLKGTEAFF. DNA of the CDR3: TGCAGTGCTAGAGATCTAAAGGGCACTGAAGCTTTCTTT.

This clonotype appeared many times. V usage is TRBV20-1 and J usage is TRBJ2-1; D uncertain. This CDR3 region has 15 residues. The germline gives CDR1 DFQATT, CDR2 SNEGSKA (reference sequence). The V end lost 6 bases, the J end lost 3 bases, and 18 bases lay between the germline ends. The CDR3 reads CSAPASGRDYNEQFF. The CDR3 DNA sequence: TGCAGTGCCCCCGCCTCCGGTCGTGACTACAATGAGCAGTTCTTC.

Comments on this clonotype: Relative to the germline gene, one junction end is altered; a read error may explain this. The chain recombines TRBV9 with TRBJ1-3; no reliable D call. The CDR3 contains 15 residues. Germline V gene lookup returns CDR1 SGDLS and CDR2 YYNGEE. CDR3 residues: CTSSQVGSSGNTIYF. In DNA form, the CDR3 reads TGTACCAGCAGCCAAGTTGGGAGCTCTGGAAACACCATATATTTT.

This clonotype was picked up a small number of times. The genes are TRBV12-3 or TRBV12-4 and TRBJ2-7; possible D gene TRBD1, 6 bases. The CDR3 runs 14 residues. V lost 6 bases and J 0 bases, leaving 12 bases between the germline ends. Here the CDR3 reads CASRSGTISYEQYF. The CDR3 region has the DNA TGTGCCAGCAGATCCGGGACAATCTCCTACGAGCAGTACTTC.

The rearrangement uses TRBV27 and TRBJ2-3; no reliable D call. CDR1 and CDR2 from the germline V gene are MNHEY and SMNVEV (reference sequence). The CDR3 extends over 14 amino acids. V was clipped by 2 bases and J by 3 bases, with 9 bases between them. CDR3 loop: CASSLIWRTDTQYF. CDR3 DNA: TGTGCCAGCAGTTTAATCTGGAGAACAGATACGCAGTATTTT.

This clonotype appeared a few times. The rearrangement links TRBV12-3 or TRBV12-4 to TRBJ2-5, with D possibly being TRBD1 or TRBD2 (6 bases each). The CDR3 has 15 amino acids. Trimming shortened V by 3 bases and J by 0 bases, and 11 bases separated the two germline ends. CDR3 sequence (DNA): TGTGCCAGCAGTTTGTTGGGGGGCGACCAAGAGACCCAGTACTTC. This sequence encodes CASSLLGGDQETQYF.

Only one count was recorded for this clonotype. J is TRBJ2-1 and V is TRBV7-3; the D gene is possibly TRBD1 (6 bases). The germline CDR1 and CDR2 sequences are SGHTA and FQGTGA. The CDR3 loop spans 14 amino acids. Deletions cut 1 base from V and 5 bases from J, with 9 bases between. In nucleotides, the CDR3 is TGTGCCAGCAGCTTAAAAGGGGGAGACAATGAGCAGTTCTTC. It translates to CASSLKGGDNEQFF.

The rearrangement joins TRBV2 to TRBJ2-3; unclear D gene. Trimming cost V 3 bases and J 5 bases, with 12 bases left between them. The CDR3 is 14 residues long. CDR1 is SNHLY, CDR2 FYNNEI, per germline. The DNA of the CDR3 is TGTGCCAGCAGTGAGCTCCTGGGTGTAGATACGCAGTATTTT. This gives the protein CASSELLGVDTQYF.

The V call is TRBV29-1, the J call TRBJ2-4; 12 bases are a match to TRBD1. The ends lost 6 bases at V and 4 bases at J; junction bases unmatched: 4. Per the germline V gene, CDR1 is SQVTM and CDR2 is ANQGSEA. The CDR3 runs to 14 residues. CDR3 sequence reads: CSVGGQGAKNIQYF. CDR3 nucleotides: TGCAGCGTGGGGGGACAGGGGGCTAAAAACATTCAGTACTTC.

The chain links TRBV20-1 to TRBJ2-3; TRBD1 aligns across 10 bases. Unmatched junction bases numbered 3, after V lost 4 bases and J lost 5 bases. Germline loops: CDR1 DFQATT, CDR2 SNEGSKA (reference sequence). The CDR3 contains 13 residues. The CDR3 coding sequence is TGCAGTGCTAAGACAGGGGGCAGAGATACGCAGTATTTT. This sequence encodes CSAKTGGRDTQYF.

The chain recombines TRBV28 with TRBJ1-1; no clear D gene. This CDR3 spans 12 amino acids. V was pared by 8 bases and J by 11 bases, with 18 bases between. Germline loops: CDR1 MDHEN, CDR2 SYDVKM. Written as DNA, the CDR3 is TGTGCCAGCGACGGCCGCCGGGGAGAGGCTTTCTTT. The encoded protein is CASDGRRGEAFF.